Presented here are 27 T cell receptor beta chains from one specimen sequenced in a study of technical replicates of blood from a handful of donors. The data were produced by immunoSEQ multiplex PCR, yet TCRdb's version contains in-frame clones alone and is incomplete. This sample carries roughly 65,000 clones, approximately 83% of them seen once, and the ten largest clones take about 5%. Sequencing was performed on PBMCs. The receptors originated from a human donor in good health. Some clones in this sample may be carry-over from other donors' samples.

This clone was seen just once. The chain joins TRBV2 to TRBJ1-1; 9 bases fit TRBD1. The CDR3 totals 14 residues. The junction had 2 bases not matched to a gene; V was cut back by 6 bases and J by 0 bases. CDR1 is SNHLY and CDR2 is FYNNEI in the germline V gene. The CDR3: CASRGDRVNTEAFF. The DNA for the CDR3 is TGTGCCAGCAGGGGGGACAGGGTGAACACTGAAGCTTTCTTT.

This clone was recorded once. The chain couples TRBV10-2 to TRBJ1-4, with 8 bases that match TRBD1. Germline lookup yields CDR1 WSHSY and CDR2 SAAADI. V dropped 8 bases and J dropped 3; count of bases not matched to a gene: 5. The CDR3 totals 14 residues. The CDR3 sequence is CASEEDRANEKLFF. In DNA form, the CDR3 reads TGCGCCAGCGAGGAGGACAGGGCTAATGAAAAACTGTTTTTT.

V is TRBV25-1 and J is TRBJ1-2; 10 nucleotides agree with TRBD1. J gave up 7 bases and V 5 bases, and 10 bases lay outside the gene matches. CDR1 is MGHDK, CDR2 SYGVNS, per germline. The CDR3 extends over 15 amino acids. CDR3 in amino acids: CASSPTGTGVRGYTF. CDR3 coding DNA: TGTGCCAGCAGTCCCACCGGGACAGGGGTTCGTGGCTACACCTTC.

The genes are TRBV4-1 and TRBJ1-6; TRBD1 might be the D (6 bases). V was shortened by 0 bases and J by 7 bases, with 13 bases between the two germline ends. This CDR3 has 16 residues. From germline, CDR1 is MGHRA and CDR2 YSYEKL. The CDR3 region has the DNA TGCGCCAGCAGCCAAGATCCGACAGGTCTGAATTCACCCCTCCACTTT. Protein sequence: CASSQDPTGLNSPLHF.

As for this clone: The junction departs from the called germline gene at one end, perhaps through a read error. The chain joins TRBV7-9 to TRBJ2-7, with 9 bases fitting TRBD1. The V gene's germline CDR1 is SEHNR and CDR2 FQNEAQ (reference sequence). This CDR3 is built from 14 residues. CDR3 residues: CASSFPTGTGPQDF. The CDR3 nucleotides are TGTGCCAGCAGCTTCCCGACCGGGACAGGGCCCCAGGACTTC.

This sequence joins TRBV11-2 and TRBJ2-1; TRBD1 might be the D (5 bases). The CDR3 runs to 15 residues. CDR1 and CDR2 from the germline V gene are SGHAT and FQNNGV. Trimming cost V 4 bases and J 6 bases, with 16 bases left between them. CDR3 sequence (DNA): TGTGCCAGCAGCTGGGGCAGGGAAGCTTTCAATGAGCAGTTCTTC. As protein: CASSWGREAFNEQFF.

V and J are TRBV10-3 and TRBJ2-3; 13 bases fit TRBD2. The V segment lost 5 bases and the J segment 4 bases; nucleotides outside the gene matches: 9. The CDR3 covers 17 residues. CDR1 is ENHRY and CDR2 is SYGVKD in the germline V gene. DNA of the CDR3: TGTGCCATCAGTCCCTGGGGGACTAGCGGGACGCCAGATACGCAGTATTTT. It specifies CAISPWGTSGTPDTQYF.

The rearrangement joins TRBV11-2 to TRBJ2-7; 8 bases fit TRBD2. Losses at the gene ends were 4 bases for V and 7 bases for J; bases not matched to a gene: 3. CDR1 and CDR2 from the germline V gene are SGHAT and FQNNGV. This CDR3 region has 12 residues. CDR3 bases: TGTGCCAGCAGCTCCCCGGGAGGGGAGCAGTACTTC. Translating gives CASSSPGGEQYF.

The chain links TRBV10-3 to TRBJ1-6; 9 bases are a match to TRBD1. Germline V gene data show CDR1 as ENHRY and CDR2 as SYGVKD. The CDR3 sequence is 13 residues long. CDR3 in DNA: TGTGGGGTGCGGGACAGGGACAATTCACCCCTCCACTTT. Amino acid sequence: CGVRDRDNSPLHF.

The rearrangement links TRBV27 to TRBJ1-6, with D perhaps TRBD1 (6 bases). Trimming shortened V by 5 bases and J by 5 bases, and 22 bases separated the two germline ends. The CDR3 consists of 18 residues. Germline values: CDR1 MNHEY, CDR2 SMNVEV (reference sequence). The CDR3 protein is CASSLLTPDRSNNSPLHF. The CDR3 coding sequence is TGTGCCAGCAGTCTACTTACCCCCGACAGGTCAAATAATTCACCCCTCCACTTT.

CDR3 coding DNA: TGCGCCAGCAGCCAGGACAGTTTGAACACTGAAGCTTTCTTT. Residues: CASSQDSLNTEAFF. The J gene is TRBJ1-1, the V gene TRBV5-1; possible D gene TRBD1, 6 bases. The ends were cut back, 4 bases at V and 0 bases at J, with 10 bases in the middle. The germline gives CDR1 SGHRS, CDR2 YFSETQ. This CDR3 contains 14 residues.

This chain uses TRBV6-4 with TRBJ1-6, with D possibly matching TRBD1 (6 bases). This CDR3 is built from 15 residues. Germline V CDR1 and CDR2: MRHNA, SNTAGT. Trimming left V 6 bases short and J 5 bases short, with 14 bases between. In DNA, the CDR3 is TGTGCCAGCAGGGAAGGGGGACGGGATAATTCACCCCTCCACTTT. Its protein product is CASREGGRDNSPLHF.

V and J are TRBV6-6 and TRBJ1-3; D gene unclear. Germline V lookup: CDR1 MNHNY, CDR2 SVGAGI (reference sequence). The CDR3 contains 15 residues. The V and J ends lost 2 bases and 0 bases respectively, with 8 bases between them. The CDR3 reads CASSYAGSSGNTIYF. The CDR3 DNA sequence: TGTGCCAGCAGTTACGCGGGCAGCTCTGGAAACACCATATATTTT.

V and J are TRBV2 and TRBJ2-2; the match to TRBD1 covers 8 bases. Per germline, CDR1 SNHLY and CDR2 FYNNEI. The CDR3 contains 20 residues. V shed 0 bases, J shed 4 bases, and the junction held 16 bases outside the gene matches. CDR3 nucleotides: TGTGCCAGCAGTGAAGCGTTTATTTTCTGGGACAGGTTTATCACCGGGGAGCTGTTTTTT. This sequence encodes CASSEAFIFWDRFITGELFF.

The chain links TRBV9 to TRBJ2-5; 12 positions agree with TRBD2. Trimming took 4 bases from V and 3 from J; bases not matched to a gene: 7. This CDR3 spans 16 amino acids. Germline CDR1 SGDLS, CDR2 YYNGEE. Written as DNA, the CDR3 is TGTGCCAGCAGCCCTAGCGGGGGGGCGGGGGAAGAGACCCAGTACTTC. It encodes CASSPSGGAGEETQYF.

This chain uses TRBV30 with TRBJ2-2, with a tentative D call TRBD2 (6 bases). Germline CDR1 GTSNPN, CDR2 SVGIG (reference sequence). Trimming shortened V by 0 bases and J by 5 bases, and 25 bases separated the two germline ends. This CDR3 comprises 19 residues. The CDR3 DNA reads as TGTGCCTGGAGTGTACGGAGGGGCATTAACCTAGCGTCGACCGGGGAGCTGTTTTTT. It encodes CAWSVRRGINLASTGELFF.

This clone was observed once. The chain is built from TRBV9 and TRBJ2-1; TRBD2 matches at 7 bases. Trimming at V came to 6 bases and at J to 6 bases, leaving 12 bases not matched to a gene. CDR3 length equals 15 residues. Germline CDR1 and CDR2: SGDLS and YYNGEE. The DNA of the CDR3 is TGTGCCAGCAACCTCCTTGGGGGGGTTGGCAATGAGCAGTTCTTC. Protein product: CASNLLGGVGNEQFF.

The genes are TRBV10-1 and TRBJ2-7; 10 positions match TRBD2. This CDR3 is 15 amino acids long. V lost 7 bases and J lost 3; bases outside the gene matches: 9. Looked up from germline, CDR1 is WNHNN and CDR2 is SYGVQD (reference sequence). The CDR3 spells CASISGLAGDYEQYF. CDR3 DNA sequence: TGCGCCAGCATATCTGGCCTAGCGGGAGACTACGAGCAGTACTTC.

The J gene is TRBJ2-7, the V gene TRBV11-2, with TRBD2 identical over 7 bases. CDR1 and CDR2 (germline): SGHAT, FQNNGV. Trimming at V came to 1 base and at J to 6 bases, leaving 18 bases not matched to a gene. The CDR3 runs to 18 residues. The CDR3 DNA reads as TGTGCCAGCAGCTTAGGGTTACGAGCGGGGCTGAGTGGGCCCGAGCAGTACTTC. Translated: CASSLGLRAGLSGPEQYF.

V gene TRBV4-3 combines with J gene TRBJ2-1; 9 bases line up with TRBD2. Germline loops: CDR1 LGHNA, CDR2 YSLEER. V shed 4 bases and J 0 bases; nucleotides not matched to a gene: 1. This CDR3 has 15 amino acids. The CDR3, as DNA: TGCGCCAGCAGCCCGACTAGCGGCTCCTACAATGAGCAGTTCTTC. Protein: CASSPTSGSYNEQFF.

The J gene is TRBJ2-1, the V gene TRBV5-1; 9 nucleotides line up with TRBD1. CDR1 and CDR2 from the germline V gene are SGHRS and YFSETQ. V dropped 0 bases and J dropped 4; count of bases not matched to a gene: 5. The CDR3 covers 16 residues. The CDR3 protein is CASSLEQGAIYNEQFF. In DNA, the CDR3 is TGCGCCAGCAGCTTGGAACAGGGGGCGATATACAATGAGCAGTTCTTC.

The chain recombines TRBV28 with TRBJ1-3; D remains ambiguous. The germline gives CDR1 MDHEN, CDR2 SYDVKM. V was trimmed by 5 bases and J by 0 bases, leaving 11 bases between them. There are 15 residues in the CDR3. The CDR3 protein is CASSLASSSGNTIYF. The CDR3 region has the DNA TGTGCCAGCAGTCTGGCCTCCAGCTCTGGAAACACCATATATTTT.

The rearrangement uses TRBV19 and TRBJ1-5; D may be TRBD1 (5 bases). The length of the CDR3 is 14 residues. Germline V gene sequence: CDR1 LNHDA, CDR2 SQIVND (reference sequence). Trimming cost V 7 bases and J 5 bases, with 15 bases left between them. In DNA form, the CDR3 reads TGTGCCAGTACCCTTGGGGGGTTCGATCAGCCCCAGCATTTT. Translation gives CASTLGGFDQPQHF.

This clone showed up just a few times. This chain connects TRBV30 to TRBJ1-2, with 11 bases that match TRBD1. V shed 4 bases, J shed 7 bases, and the junction held 2 bases outside the gene matches. The CDR3 consists of 12 residues. Germline loops: CDR1 GTSNPN, CDR2 SVGIG (reference sequence). CDR3 residues: CAWTGQGGGYTF. CDR3 in DNA: TGTGCCTGGACGGGACAGGGGGGTGGCTACACCTTC.

The chain has TRBV5-1 and TRBJ2-7; tentatively, D is TRBD1 (6 bases). With 4 bases removed from V and 6 bases from J, the gap between germline ends came to 20 bases. The CDR3 length is 15 residues. Germline CDR1 and CDR2: SGHRS and YFSETQ. This chain's CDR3 is CASSPGNRAVGEQYF. Written as DNA, the CDR3 is TGCGCCAGCAGCCCGGGGAACAGGGCGGTTGGCGAGCAGTACTTC. The full variable domain, its missing parts supplied by reference TRBV5-1 and TRBJ2-7, is KAGVTQTPRYLIKTRGQQVTLSCSPISGHRSVSWYQQTPGQGLQFLFEYFSETQRNKGNFPGRFSGRQFSNSRSEMNVSTLELGDSALYLCASSPGNRAVGEQYFGPGTRLTVT.

This rearrangement joins TRBV4-3 to TRBJ1-1; perhaps TRBD1 as D (6 bases). The V end lost 6 bases, the J end lost 11 bases, and 19 bases lay between the germline ends. The germline CDR1 and CDR2 sequences are LGHNA and YSLEER. The CDR3 loop spans 13 amino acids. The CDR3 DNA follows: TGCGCCAGCAGTCAGGACAGTTCCGCCGGGGCTTTCTTT. Residues: CASSQDSSAGAFF.

The chain is built from TRBV5-1 and TRBJ2-3, with 11 bases that match TRBD2. This CDR3 has 18 residues. V gave up 1 base and J gave up 0 bases; unmatched junction bases: 7. CDR1 and CDR2 from the germline V gene are SGHRS and YFSETQ. CDR3 DNA: TGCGCCAGCAGCTTGCCGCCTAGGACTAGCGGGAGCACAGATACGCAGTATTTT. Translating gives CASSLPPRTSGSTDTQYF.